These 29 T cell receptor beta chains were sequenced from one sample in a study of shared clonotypes between healthy human individuals (dated by TCRdb to the early 2020s). The library was obtained by the immunoSEQ multiplex PCR assay. TCRdb re-hosts the immuneACCESS table, in-frame sequences only. Its copies lack some clones; in the studies checked, an unresolved V gene accounts for under half of them, and the cause for the rest is not known. The sample profile shows under 2.5 million clones; 85% to 95% of them were found once. 0.37% of the sample is held by the ten biggest clonotypes. Sequencing was performed on naive CD4+ T cells from PBMCs. The cell subset or site label for this specimen denotes: CD45RA+ positively selected. The receptors derive from a man younger than 35 in good health. Some clones in this sample may be carry-over from other donors' samples.

This clone was observed once. Within the sample, other DNA sequences also encode this same CDR3. This chain connects TRBV5-1 to TRBJ2-7; D remains ambiguous. Trimming removed 1 base at V and 3 bases at J, with 5 bases between. Germline loops: CDR1 SGHRS, CDR2 YFSETQ. The CDR3 runs 12 residues. This CDR3 is CASSLYSYEQYF. The CDR3, as DNA: TGCGCCAGCAGCTTGTATAGCTACGAGCAGTACTTC.

This clone was observed a few times. The sample holds other DNA sequences that translate to the same CDR3. The rearrangement links TRBV6-4 to TRBJ2-2; D gene unclear. Germline V gives CDR1 MRHNA, CDR2 SNTAGT. This CDR3 contains 13 residues. V was trimmed by 4 bases and J by 0 bases, leaving 3 bases between them. CDR3 DNA: TGTGCCAGCAGTGTAACGAACACCGGGGAGCTGTTTTTT. As protein: CASSVTNTGELFF.

This clone turned up a few times. The chain is built from TRBV7-2 and TRBJ2-1; TRBD1 might be the D (5 bases). V gave up 2 bases and J gave up 9 bases, with 17 bases separating them. CDR1 and CDR2 from the germline V gene are SGHTA and FQGNSA. This CDR3 is 15 amino acids long. CDR3 sequence (DNA): TGTGCCAGCAGCTTAAAAGCACTCGGTCAGGGTGAGCAGTTCTTC. Translating it yields CASSLKALGQGEQFF.

This chain links TRBV6-5 with TRBJ1-5; tentatively, D is TRBD1 (6 bases). Germline CDR1 MNHEY, CDR2 SVGAGI. The CDR3 is 14 residues long. Trimming stripped 5 bases from V and 3 bases from J, with 11 bases between. The CDR3 here is CASSGGQYNQPQHF. As DNA, the CDR3 is TGTGCCAGCAGTGGCGGACAGTACAATCAGCCCCAGCATTTT.

This sequence joins TRBV4-1 and TRBJ1-2; perhaps TRBD1 as D (5 bases). V was trimmed by 2 bases and J by 0 bases, leaving 7 bases between them. Germline CDR1 and CDR2: MGHRA and YSYEKL. The CDR3 extends over 14 amino acids. CDR3 sequence reads: CASSQPTANYGYTF. The CDR3 nucleotides read TGCGCCAGCAGCCAACCGACAGCTAACTATGGCTACACCTTC.

The CDR3, as DNA: TGTGCCAGCAGTTACGCCTTGGGGGAGACCCAGTACTTC. Amino acid sequence: CASSYALGETQYF. The rearrangement joins TRBV6-6 to TRBJ2-5; no definite D call. The CDR3 is 13 residues long. Per germline, CDR1 MNHNY and CDR2 SVGAGI (reference sequence). V was shortened by 2 bases and J by 5 bases, with 9 bases between the two germline ends.

The chain is built from TRBV28 and TRBJ1-1; weak D call: TRBD1 (5 bases). The CDR3 is 11 residues long. V was trimmed by 7 bases and J by 11 bases, leaving 14 bases between them. Per the germline V gene, CDR1 is MDHEN and CDR2 is SYDVKM. As DNA, the CDR3 is TGTGCCAGCAACACCGGACGGGGGGCTTTCTTT. This codes for CASNTGRGAFF. The whole variable domain, filled in from reference TRBV28 and TRBJ1-1, reads DVKVTQSSRYLVKRTGEKVFLECVQDMDHENMFWYRQDPGLGLRLIYFSYDVKMKEKGDIPEGYSVSREKKERFSLILESASTNQTSMYLCASNTGRGAFFGQGTRLTVV.

The chain combines TRBV5-1 with TRBJ2-3; D not certain. Germline CDR1 reads SGHRS; CDR2 reads YFSETQ. Trimming removed 4 bases at V and 0 bases at J, with 18 bases between. The CDR3 covers 17 residues. The CDR3 bases are TGCGCCAGCAGCATGACCCCTTCGGGCCTTAGCACAGATACGCAGTATTTT. Translating it yields CASSMTPSGLSTDTQYF.

The chain joins TRBV7-3 to TRBJ2-7; 12 bases are a match to TRBD1. The length of the CDR3 is 16 residues. CDR1 is SGHTA and CDR2 is FQGTGA in the germline V gene. V lost 2 bases, J lost 3 bases, and 5 bases stayed unmatched. CDR3 DNA: TGTGCCAGCAGCTTAGGGACAGGGGGCCAATACTACGAGCAGTACTTC. Translated: CASSLGTGGQYYEQYF.

J is TRBJ2-7 and V is TRBV5-1, with 13 bases aligning to TRBD2. Germline V lookup: CDR1 SGHRS, CDR2 YFSETQ. CDR3 size: 18 residues. Unmatched junction bases numbered 7, after V lost 0 bases and J lost 1 base. CDR3 residues: CASSLVSGLAGPSYEQYF. The DNA of the CDR3 is TGCGCCAGCAGCTTGGTTTCGGGACTAGCGGGACCTTCCTACGAGCAGTACTTC. Filled out from reference TRBV5-1 and TRBJ2-7, the complete variable domain reads KAGVTQTPRYLIKTRGQQVTLSCSPISGHRSVSWYQQTPGQGLQFLFEYFSETQRNKGNFPGRFSGRQFSNSRSEMNVSTLELGDSALYLCASSLVSGLAGPSYEQYFGPGTRLTVT.

J is TRBJ2-7 and V is TRBV6-5, with 8 nucleotides matching TRBD1. Germline trimming cut 2 bases from V and 8 bases from J; bases unmatched to any gene: 11. Germline CDR1 and CDR2: MNHEY and SVGAGI. The CDR3 has 15 residues. The CDR3 here is CASSYAGQGASKQYF. As DNA, the CDR3 is TGTGCCAGCAGTTACGCCGGACAGGGCGCAAGTAAGCAGTACTTC.

The rearrangement links TRBV28 to TRBJ2-7; D is possibly TRBD2 (5 bases). This CDR3 is 14 amino acids long. CDR1 is MDHEN and CDR2 is SYDVKM in the germline V gene. V was shortened by 3 bases and J by 3 bases, with 12 bases between the two germline ends. DNA of the CDR3: TGTGCCAGCAGTTTCCCGGGATCCTACTACGAGCAGTACTTC. It is translated as CASSFPGSYYEQYF.

The V and J genes are TRBV7-2 and TRBJ1-3, with D unclear. The germline CDR1 and CDR2 sequences are SGHTA and FQGNSA. The ends were cut back, 3 bases at V and 7 bases at J, with 10 bases in the middle. The length of the CDR3 is 13 residues. In nucleotides, the CDR3 is TGTGCCAGCAGCTTCTTCCAGACCAACACCATATATTTT. Encoded protein: CASSFFQTNTIYF.

This chain uses TRBV25-1 with TRBJ1-1, with D hard to call. Per germline, CDR1 MGHDK and CDR2 SYGVNS. V lost 4 bases and J 2 bases, leaving 14 bases between the germline ends. The CDR3 runs to 15 residues. CDR3 amino acids: CASSGGNFGNTEAFF. The CDR3 nucleotides are TGTGCCAGCAGTGGGGGTAATTTTGGCAACACTGAAGCTTTCTTT.

The chain carries TRBV27 and TRBJ1-5; D uncertain. The CDR3 contains 14 residues. The germline V and J ends were trimmed by 1 base and 7 bases, with 11 bases remaining between them. CDR1 and CDR2 (germline): MNHEY, SMNVEV (reference sequence). Here the CDR3 reads CASSLYSGSQPQHF. CDR3 DNA sequence: TGTGCCAGCAGTTTATACTCCGGTAGCCAGCCCCAGCATTTT.

The genes are TRBV7-8 and TRBJ2-7; D is perhaps TRBD2 (6 bases). The length of the CDR3 is 14 residues. V shed 0 bases and J shed 3 bases, with 9 bases lying between them. From germline, CDR1 is SGHVS and CDR2 FQNEAQ. CDR3 in amino acids: CASSLAGLYYEQYF. The CDR3 DNA reads TGTGCCAGCAGCTTAGCGGGACTTTACTACGAGCAGTACTTC.

This clone was detected only once. The J gene is TRBJ2-1, the V gene TRBV7-9, with 8 bases aligning to TRBD1. The V and J ends lost 1 base and 6 bases, in that order; junction bases with no gene match: 5. This CDR3 is built from 15 residues. Germline V gene sequence: CDR1 SEHNR, CDR2 FQNEAQ (reference sequence). DNA for the CDR3: TGTGCCAGCAGCTTAGGACAGGGGTGGTCCAATGAGCAGTTCTTC. This codes for CASSLGQGWSNEQFF.

The chain has TRBV19 and TRBJ2-5, with 12 bases that match TRBD2. Trimming took 6 bases from V and 2 from J; bases not matched to a gene: 7. This CDR3 is 16 amino acids long. Looked up from germline, CDR1 is LNHDA and CDR2 is SQIVND (reference sequence). In DNA, the CDR3 is TGTGCCAGTAGAGCGAAACTAGCGGGGGGTCAAGAGACCCAGTACTTC. Its translation is CASRAKLAGGQETQYF. The whole variable domain, filled in from reference TRBV19 and TRBJ2-5, reads DGGITQSPKYLFRKEGQNVTLSCEQNLNHDAMYWYRQDPGQGLRLIYYSQIVNDFQKGDIAEGYSVSREKKESFPLTVTSAQKNPTAFYLCASRAKLAGGQETQYFGPGTRLLVL.

The V and J genes are TRBV6-1 and TRBJ2-2; possibly TRBD2 for D (6 bases). The V gene lost 6 bases and the J gene lost 4 bases, with 15 bases spanning the gap. CDR3 length: 15 amino acids. CDR1 is MNHNS, CDR2 SASEGT, per germline. The CDR3 protein is CASRRDSVGTGELFF. Here the CDR3 DNA reads TGTGCCAGCAGGAGGGACTCCGTTGGCACCGGGGAGCTGTTTTTT.

The chain combines TRBV7-2 with TRBJ2-5; D call uncertain. V lost 5 bases and J lost 6, with 10 bases in between. The CDR3 runs to 12 residues. The germline gives CDR1 SGHTA, CDR2 FQGNSA. The CDR3 DNA follows: TGTGCCAGCAGCGCCGTTCGGCAGACCCAGTACTTC. Its protein is CASSAVRQTQYF.

This chain links TRBV4-2 with TRBJ2-2, with TRBD2 matching over 12 bases. Germline V CDR1 and CDR2: LGHNA, YNFKEQ. CDR3 length: 17 residues. Losses at the gene ends were 3 bases for V and 7 bases for J; bases not matched to a gene: 9. Written as DNA, the CDR3 is TGTGCCAGCAGCCACACACTGCTAGCGGGAGGGGGCGGGGAGCTGTTTTTT. This codes for CASSHTLLAGGGGELFF.

V gene TRBV14 combines with J gene TRBJ2-5, with TRBD1 matching over 7 bases. CDR3 length: 14 residues. J lost 2 bases, V lost 5 bases, and 5 bases had no gene match. Germline lookup yields CDR1 SGHDN and CDR2 FVKESK. The DNA for the CDR3 is TGTGCCAGCAGCTACGGGACAGCTCAAGAGACCCAGTACTTC. Translated, it gives CASSYGTAQETQYF.

V gene TRBV7-8 combines with J gene TRBJ1-5; possibly TRBD1 for D (6 bases). Trimming removed 4 bases at V and 0 bases at J, with 13 bases between. CDR1 SGHVS and CDR2 FQNEAQ come from the germline V gene. This CDR3 is built from 16 residues. The CDR3 sequence is CASSSLGQYSNQPQHF. The CDR3 nucleotides are TGTGCCAGCAGCTCACTCGGACAGTATAGCAATCAGCCCCAGCATTTT.

This sequence joins TRBV30 and TRBJ1-2; no clear D gene. CDR3 length equals 14 residues. Deletions cut 1 base from V and 2 bases from J, with 11 bases between. CDR1 and CDR2 from the germline V gene are GTSNPN and SVGIG (reference sequence). DNA of the CDR3: TGTGCCTGGAGTGAAGGTGGCCTCAACTATGGCTACACCTTC. Translated, it gives CAWSEGGLNYGYTF.

The J gene is TRBJ2-1, the V gene TRBV28, with 15 positions matching TRBD2. V lost 5 bases, J lost 7 bases, and 9 bases stayed unmatched. The germline V gene has CDR1 MDHEN and CDR2 SYDVKM. The CDR3 length is 17 residues. This CDR3 reads CASSPPKGLAGGNEQFF. CDR3 in DNA: TGTGCCAGCAGTCCACCGAAAGGACTAGCGGGAGGGAATGAGCAGTTCTTC.

This clone was detected only once. The chain couples TRBV4-2 to TRBJ1-3; maybe TRBD1 (5 bases). The length of the CDR3 is 18 residues. V was clipped by 1 base and J by 0 bases, with 16 bases between them. The germline CDR1 and CDR2 sequences are LGHNA and YNFKEQ. In nucleotides, the CDR3 is TGTGCCAGCAGCCAAGGGACTACAGGAGGGCTCTCTGGAAACACCATATATTTT. The encoded protein is CASSQGTTGGLSGNTIYF.

Here the CDR3 reads CATSRSEKLFF. In DNA, the CDR3 is TGTGCCACCAGCAGGAGCGAAAAACTGTTTTTT. The chain couples TRBV15 to TRBJ1-4; D ambiguous. V was shortened by 3 bases and J by 8 bases, with 4 bases between the two germline ends. Germline CDR1 reads LNHNV; CDR2 reads YYDKDF (reference sequence). This CDR3 has 11 residues.

V is TRBV5-1 and J is TRBJ2-1; unclear D gene. V was shortened by 4 bases and J by 6 bases, with 11 bases between the two germline ends. CDR3 size: 13 residues. From germline, CDR1 is SGHRS and CDR2 YFSETQ. CDR3 region: CASSPGSGNEQFF. The CDR3 DNA reads as TGCGCCAGCAGCCCCGGGTCGGGCAATGAGCAGTTCTTC.

This chain joins TRBV18 and TRBJ2-7; 9 bases align to TRBD1. CDR1 and CDR2 (germline): KGHSH, LQKENI. J lost 5 bases, V lost 4 bases, and 15 bases had no gene match. This CDR3 comprises 17 residues. CDR3 protein: CASSLSFLGQGINEQYF. Written as DNA, the CDR3 is TGTGCCAGCTCACTATCGTTCCTAGGACAGGGGATCAACGAGCAGTACTTC.